The sample holds a few counts of the clone carrying this TCR beta chain. The time point is: healthy volunteer bleed at 2 weeks. Unfractionated whole blood was the source from which total RNA was extracted. The CDR3 is 13 amino acids. The V segment lost 4 bases and the J segment 6 bases; nucleotides outside the gene matches: 4. CDR1 and CDR2 (germline): SGHRS, YFSETQ. This sample was taken from a study of human T cells and chemical hapten exposure. Each CDR3 protein gets one entry after TCRdb re-called the RACE reads with MiXCR. The sample consists of about 130,000 distinct CDR3 sequences, approximately 9% of them appearing once.

The chain couples TRBV5-1 to TRBJ2-1; 7 bases match TRBD1. The specimen was whole blood. The sequence derives from a male donor in good health. Some clones in this sample may be carry-over from other donors' samples. CDR3 DNA: TGCGCCAGCAGCGTAGGACAGGTCAATGAGCAGTTCTTC. Amino acids: CASSVGQVNEQFF.